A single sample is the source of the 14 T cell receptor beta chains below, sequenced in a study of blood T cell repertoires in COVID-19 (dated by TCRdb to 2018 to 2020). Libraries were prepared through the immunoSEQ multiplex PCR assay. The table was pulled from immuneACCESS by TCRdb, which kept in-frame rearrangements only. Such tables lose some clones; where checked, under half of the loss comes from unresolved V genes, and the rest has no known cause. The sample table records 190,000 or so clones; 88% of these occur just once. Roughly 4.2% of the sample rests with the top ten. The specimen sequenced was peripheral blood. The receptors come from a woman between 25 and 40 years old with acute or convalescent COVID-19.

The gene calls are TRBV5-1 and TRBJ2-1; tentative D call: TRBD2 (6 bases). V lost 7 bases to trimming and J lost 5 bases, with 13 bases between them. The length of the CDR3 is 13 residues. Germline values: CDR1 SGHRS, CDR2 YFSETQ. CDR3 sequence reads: CASGRDLDNEQFF. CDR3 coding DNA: TGCGCCAGCGGCCGGGACTTGGACAATGAGCAGTTCTTC.

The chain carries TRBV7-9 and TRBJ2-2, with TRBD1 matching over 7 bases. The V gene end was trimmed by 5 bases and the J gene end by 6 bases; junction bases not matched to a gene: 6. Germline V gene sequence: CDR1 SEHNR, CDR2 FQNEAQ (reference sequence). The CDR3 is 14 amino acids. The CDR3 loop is CASSGTEQPGELFF. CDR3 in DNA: TGTGCCAGCAGCGGGACAGAACAGCCCGGGGAGCTGTTTTTT.

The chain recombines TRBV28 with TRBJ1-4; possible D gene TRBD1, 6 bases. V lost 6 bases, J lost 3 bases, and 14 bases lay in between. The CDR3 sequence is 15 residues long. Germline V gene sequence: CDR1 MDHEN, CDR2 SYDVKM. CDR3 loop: CASRLPGGPNEKLFF. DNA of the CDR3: TGTGCCAGCAGACTCCCTGGGGGCCCTAATGAAAAACTGTTTTTT.

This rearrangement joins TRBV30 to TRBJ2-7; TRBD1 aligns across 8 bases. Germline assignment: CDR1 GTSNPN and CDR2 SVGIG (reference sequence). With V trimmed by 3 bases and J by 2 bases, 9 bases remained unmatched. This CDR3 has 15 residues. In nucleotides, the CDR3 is TGTGCCTGGAGGCCTACCGGGACAGGAGCCTACGAGCAGTACTTC. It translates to CAWRPTGTGAYEQYF.

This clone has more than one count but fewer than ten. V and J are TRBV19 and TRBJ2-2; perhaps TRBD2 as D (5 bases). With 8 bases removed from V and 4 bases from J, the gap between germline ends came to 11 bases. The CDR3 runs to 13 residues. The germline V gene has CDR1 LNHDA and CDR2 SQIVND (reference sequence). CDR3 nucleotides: TGTGCCAGTGAACCGGGGAGCACCGGGGAGCTGTTTTTT. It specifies CASEPGSTGELFF.

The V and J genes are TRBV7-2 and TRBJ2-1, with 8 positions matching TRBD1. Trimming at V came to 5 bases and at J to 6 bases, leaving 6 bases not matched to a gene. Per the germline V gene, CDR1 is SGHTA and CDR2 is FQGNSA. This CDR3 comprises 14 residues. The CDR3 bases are TGTGCCAGCAGCCTCGGACAGGGAGGCAATGAGCAGTTCTTC. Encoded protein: CASSLGQGGNEQFF.

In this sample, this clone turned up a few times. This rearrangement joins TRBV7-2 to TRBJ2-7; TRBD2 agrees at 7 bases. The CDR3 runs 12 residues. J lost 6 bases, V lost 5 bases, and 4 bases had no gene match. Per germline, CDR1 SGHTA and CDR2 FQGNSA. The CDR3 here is CASSRTSSEQYF. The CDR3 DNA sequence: TGTGCCAGCAGCAGGACTAGTTCCGAGCAGTACTTC.

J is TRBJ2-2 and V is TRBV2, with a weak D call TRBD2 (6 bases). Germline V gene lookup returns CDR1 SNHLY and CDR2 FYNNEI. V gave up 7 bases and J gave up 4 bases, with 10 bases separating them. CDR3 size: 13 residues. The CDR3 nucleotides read TGTGCCAGCAATATGGGGGGCACCGGGGAGCTGTTTTTT. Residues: CASNMGGTGELFF.

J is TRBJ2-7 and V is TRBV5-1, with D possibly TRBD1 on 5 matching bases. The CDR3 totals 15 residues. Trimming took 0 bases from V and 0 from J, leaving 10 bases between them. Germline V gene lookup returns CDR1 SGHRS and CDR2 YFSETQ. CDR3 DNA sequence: TGCGCCAGCAGCTTGGGACAGCAGTACTCCTACGAGCAGTACTTC. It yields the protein CASSLGQQYSYEQYF.

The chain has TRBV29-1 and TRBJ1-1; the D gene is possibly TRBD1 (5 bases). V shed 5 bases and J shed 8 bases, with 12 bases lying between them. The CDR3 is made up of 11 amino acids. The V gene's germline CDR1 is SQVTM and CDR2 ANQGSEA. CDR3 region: CSVRRGNEAFF. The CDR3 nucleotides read TGCAGCGTTCGCCGGGGGAACGAAGCTTTCTTT. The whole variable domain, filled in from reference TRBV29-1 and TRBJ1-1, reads SAVISQKPSRDICQRGTSLTIQCQVDSQVTMMFWYRQQPGQSLTLIATANQGSEATYESGFVIDKFPISRPNLTFSTLTVSNMSPEDSSIYLCSVRRGNEAFFGQGTRLTVV.

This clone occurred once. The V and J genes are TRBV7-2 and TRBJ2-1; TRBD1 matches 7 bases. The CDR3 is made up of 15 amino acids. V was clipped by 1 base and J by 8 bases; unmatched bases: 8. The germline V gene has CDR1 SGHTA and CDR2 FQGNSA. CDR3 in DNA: TGTGCCAGCAGCTTAGGACAGGGTCAAGTCGATGAGCAGTTCTTC. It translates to CASSLGQGQVDEQFF.

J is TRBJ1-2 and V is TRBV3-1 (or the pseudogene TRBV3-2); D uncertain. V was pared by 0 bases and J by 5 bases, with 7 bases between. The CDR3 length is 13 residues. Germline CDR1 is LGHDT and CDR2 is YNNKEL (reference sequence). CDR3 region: CASSQDRMYGYTF. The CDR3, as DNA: TGTGCCAGCAGCCAAGATAGAATGTATGGCTACACCTTC.

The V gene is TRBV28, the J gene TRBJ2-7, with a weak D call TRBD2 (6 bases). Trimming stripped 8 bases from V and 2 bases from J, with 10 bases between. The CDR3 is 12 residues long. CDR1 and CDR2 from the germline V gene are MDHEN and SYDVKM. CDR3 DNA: TGTGCCAGCGGGACTTACGCCTACGAGCAGTACTTC. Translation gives CASGTYAYEQYF.

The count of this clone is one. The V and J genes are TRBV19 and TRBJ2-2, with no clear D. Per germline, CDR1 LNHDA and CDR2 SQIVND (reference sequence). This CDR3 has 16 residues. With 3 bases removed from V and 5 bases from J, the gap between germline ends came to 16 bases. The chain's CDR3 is CASSMVGGSRTGELFF. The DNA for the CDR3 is TGTGCCAGTAGTATGGTCGGCGGAAGCCGAACCGGGGAGCTGTTTTTT. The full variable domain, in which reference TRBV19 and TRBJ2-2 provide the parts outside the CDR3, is DGGITQSPKYLFRKEGQNVTLSCEQNLNHDAMYWYRQDPGQGLRLIYYSQIVNDFQKGDIAEGYSVSREKKESFPLTVTSAQKNPTAFYLCASSMVGGSRTGELFFGEGSRLTVL.